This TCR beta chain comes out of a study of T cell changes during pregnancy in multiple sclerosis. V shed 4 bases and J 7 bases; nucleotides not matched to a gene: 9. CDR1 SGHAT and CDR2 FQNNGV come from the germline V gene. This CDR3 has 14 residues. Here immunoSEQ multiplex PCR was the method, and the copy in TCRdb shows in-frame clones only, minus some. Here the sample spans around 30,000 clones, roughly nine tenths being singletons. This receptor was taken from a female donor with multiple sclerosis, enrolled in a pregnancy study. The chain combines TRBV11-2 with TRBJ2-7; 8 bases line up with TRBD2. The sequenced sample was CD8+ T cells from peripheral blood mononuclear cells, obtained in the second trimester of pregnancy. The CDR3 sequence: CASSYEAGVGEQYF. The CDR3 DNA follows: TGTGCCAGCAGCTATGAAGCGGGAGTTGGAGAGCAGTACTTC.